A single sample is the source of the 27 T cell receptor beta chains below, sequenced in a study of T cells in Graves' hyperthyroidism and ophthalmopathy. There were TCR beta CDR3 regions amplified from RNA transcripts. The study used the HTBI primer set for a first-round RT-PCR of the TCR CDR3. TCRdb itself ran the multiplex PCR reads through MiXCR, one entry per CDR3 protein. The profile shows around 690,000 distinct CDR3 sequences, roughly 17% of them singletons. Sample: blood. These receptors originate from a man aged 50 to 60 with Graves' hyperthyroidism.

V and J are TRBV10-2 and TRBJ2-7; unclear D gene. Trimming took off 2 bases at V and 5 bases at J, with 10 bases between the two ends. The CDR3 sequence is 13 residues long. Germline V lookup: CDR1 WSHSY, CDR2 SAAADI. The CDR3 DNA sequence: TGCGCCAGCAGTGAGGGGGTTAGAAACGAGCAGTACTTC. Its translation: CASSEGVRNEQYF.

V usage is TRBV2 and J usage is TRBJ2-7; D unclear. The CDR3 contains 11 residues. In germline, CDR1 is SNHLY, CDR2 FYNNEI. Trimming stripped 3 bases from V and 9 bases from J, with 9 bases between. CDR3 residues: CASSDEEGQYF. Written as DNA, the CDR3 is TGTGCCAGCAGTGATGAGGAAGGGCAGTACTTC. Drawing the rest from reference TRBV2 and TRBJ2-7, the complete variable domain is EPEVTQTPSHQVTQMGQEVILRCVPISNHLYFYWYRQILGQKVEFLVSFYNNEISEKSEIFDDQFSVERPDGSNFTLKIRSTKLEDSAMYFCASSDEEGQYFGPGTRLTVT.

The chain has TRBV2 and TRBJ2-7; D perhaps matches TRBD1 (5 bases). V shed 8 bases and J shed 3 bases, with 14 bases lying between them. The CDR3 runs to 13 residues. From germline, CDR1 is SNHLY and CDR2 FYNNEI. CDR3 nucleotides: TGTGCCAGCGTCTCAGGGTCGGACTACGAGCAGTACTTC. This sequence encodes CASVSGSDYEQYF.

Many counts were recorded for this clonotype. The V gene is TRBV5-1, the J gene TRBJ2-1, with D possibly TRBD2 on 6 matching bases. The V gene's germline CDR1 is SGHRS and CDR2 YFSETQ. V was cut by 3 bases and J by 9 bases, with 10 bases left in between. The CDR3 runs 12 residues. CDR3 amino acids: CASSSGEVEQFF. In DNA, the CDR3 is TGCGCCAGCAGCTCGGGGGAGGTTGAGCAGTTCTTC.

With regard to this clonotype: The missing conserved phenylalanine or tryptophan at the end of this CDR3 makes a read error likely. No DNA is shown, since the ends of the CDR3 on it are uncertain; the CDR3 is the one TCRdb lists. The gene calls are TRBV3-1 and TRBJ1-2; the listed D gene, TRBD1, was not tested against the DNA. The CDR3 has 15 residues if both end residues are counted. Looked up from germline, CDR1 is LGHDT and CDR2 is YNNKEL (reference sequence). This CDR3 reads CASSQAGGTRYGYIL.

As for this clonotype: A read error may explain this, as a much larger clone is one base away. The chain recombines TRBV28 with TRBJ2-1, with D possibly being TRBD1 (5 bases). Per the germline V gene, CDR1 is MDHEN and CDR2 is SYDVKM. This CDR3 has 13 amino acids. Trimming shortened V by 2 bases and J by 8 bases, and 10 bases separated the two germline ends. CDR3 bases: TGTGCCAGCAGTTTAAGACAGTACGATGAGCAGTTCTTC. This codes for CASSLRQYDEQFF.

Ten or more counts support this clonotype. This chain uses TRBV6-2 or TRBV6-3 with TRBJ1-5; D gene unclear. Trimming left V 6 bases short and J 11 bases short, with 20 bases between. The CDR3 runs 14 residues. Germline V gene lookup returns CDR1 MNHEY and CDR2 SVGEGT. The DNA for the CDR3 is TGTGCCAGCAGCCCGTCAGTCGGGTTGTTATCCCAGCATTTT. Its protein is CASSPSVGLLSQHF.

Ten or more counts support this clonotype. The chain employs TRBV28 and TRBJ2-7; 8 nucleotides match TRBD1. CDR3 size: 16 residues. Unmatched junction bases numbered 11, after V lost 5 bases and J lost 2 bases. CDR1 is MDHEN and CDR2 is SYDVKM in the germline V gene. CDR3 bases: TGTGCCAGCAGTCTAGCCTACGAACAGGGGGCCTACGAGCAGTACTTC. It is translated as CASSLAYEQGAYEQYF.

CDR3 loop: CASSPGARNQPQHF. CDR3 nucleotide sequence: TGTGCCAGCTCCCCGGGAGCCCGGAATCAGCCCCAGCATTTT. V gene TRBV7-9 combines with J gene TRBJ1-5, with no clear D. V lost 8 bases to trimming and J lost 4 bases, with 15 bases between them. This CDR3 is built from 14 residues. Germline-derived CDR1 and CDR2 are SEHNR and FQNEAQ (reference sequence).

The CDR3 coding sequence is TGTGCCTGGAGTCCGGCCGGGGCCAACGTCCTGACTTTC. It yields the protein CAWSPAGANVLTF. The rearrangement links TRBV30 to TRBJ2-6; D unresolved. This CDR3 is 13 amino acids long. Germline values: CDR1 GTSNPN, CDR2 SVGIG (reference sequence). V was cut by 2 bases and J by 4 bases, with 6 bases left in between.

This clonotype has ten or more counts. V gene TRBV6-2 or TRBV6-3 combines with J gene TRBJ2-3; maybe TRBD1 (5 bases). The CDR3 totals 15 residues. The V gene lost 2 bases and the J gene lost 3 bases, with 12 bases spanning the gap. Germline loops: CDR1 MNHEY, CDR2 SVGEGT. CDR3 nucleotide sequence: TGTGCCAGCAGTTACCCCCAGGGTTCGACAGATACGCAGTATTTT. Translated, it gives CASSYPQGSTDTQYF.

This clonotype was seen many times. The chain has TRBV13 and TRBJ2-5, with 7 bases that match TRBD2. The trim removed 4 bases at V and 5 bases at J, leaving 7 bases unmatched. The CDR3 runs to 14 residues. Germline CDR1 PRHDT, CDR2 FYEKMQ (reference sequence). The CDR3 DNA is TGTGCCAGCAGCTATCTAGCGGAGGAGGAGACCCAGTACTTC. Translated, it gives CASSYLAEEETQYF.

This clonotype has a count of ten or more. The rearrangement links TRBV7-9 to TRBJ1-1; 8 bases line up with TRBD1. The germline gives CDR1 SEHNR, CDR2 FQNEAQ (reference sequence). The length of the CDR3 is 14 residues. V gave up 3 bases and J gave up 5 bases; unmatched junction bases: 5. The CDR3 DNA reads TGTGCCAGCAGCTTTTGGACAGGGAGTACTGAAGCTTTCTTT. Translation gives CASSFWTGSTEAFF.

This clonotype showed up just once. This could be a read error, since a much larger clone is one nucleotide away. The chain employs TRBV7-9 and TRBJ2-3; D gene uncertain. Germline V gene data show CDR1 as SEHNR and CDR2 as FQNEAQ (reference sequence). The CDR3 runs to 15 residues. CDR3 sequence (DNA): TGTGCCAGCATATTGTGGGAAATCTACACAGAAACGCAGTATTTT. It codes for CASILWEIYTETQYF.

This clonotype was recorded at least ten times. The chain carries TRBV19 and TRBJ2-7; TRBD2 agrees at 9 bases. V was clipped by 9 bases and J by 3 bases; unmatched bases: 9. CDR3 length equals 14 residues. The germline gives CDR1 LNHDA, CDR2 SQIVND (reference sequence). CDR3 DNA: TGTGCCAGCTCACCGCGGGAGGGTAGCTACGAGCAGTACTTC. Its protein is CASSPREGSYEQYF.

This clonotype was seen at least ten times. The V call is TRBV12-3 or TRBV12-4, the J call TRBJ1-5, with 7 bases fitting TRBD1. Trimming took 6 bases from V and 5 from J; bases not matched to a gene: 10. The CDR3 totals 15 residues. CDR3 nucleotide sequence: TGTGCCAGCAGCCCATCGGGCAGGGGGTATCAGCCCCAGCATTTT. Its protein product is CASSPSGRGYQPQHF.

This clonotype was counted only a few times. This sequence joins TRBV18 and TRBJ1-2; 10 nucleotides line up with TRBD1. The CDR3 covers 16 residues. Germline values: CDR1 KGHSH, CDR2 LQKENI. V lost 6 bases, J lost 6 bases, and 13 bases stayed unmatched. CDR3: CASSPRTGTGEDGYTF. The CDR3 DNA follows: TGTGCCAGCTCCCCCAGGACCGGGACAGGGGAGGATGGCTACACCTTC.

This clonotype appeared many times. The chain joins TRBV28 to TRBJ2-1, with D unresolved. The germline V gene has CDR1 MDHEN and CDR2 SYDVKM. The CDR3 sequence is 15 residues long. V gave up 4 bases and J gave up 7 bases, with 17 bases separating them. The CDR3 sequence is CASSSQAERRNEQFF. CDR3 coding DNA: TGTGCCAGCAGTTCTCAAGCCGAAAGGCGAAATGAGCAGTTCTTC.

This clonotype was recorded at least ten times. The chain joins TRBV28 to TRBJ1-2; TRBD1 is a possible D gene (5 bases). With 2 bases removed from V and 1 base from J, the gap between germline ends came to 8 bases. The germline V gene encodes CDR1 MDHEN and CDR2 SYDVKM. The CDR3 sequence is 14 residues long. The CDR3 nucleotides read TGTGCCAGCAGTTTAGGGGGTTATAACTATGGCTACACCTTC. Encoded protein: CASSLGGYNYGYTF.

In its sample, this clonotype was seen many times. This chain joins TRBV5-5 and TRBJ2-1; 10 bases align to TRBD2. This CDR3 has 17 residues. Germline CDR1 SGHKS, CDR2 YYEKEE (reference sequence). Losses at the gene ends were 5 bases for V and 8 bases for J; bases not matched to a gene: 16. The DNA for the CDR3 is TGTGCCAGCAGTTCAAGACTAGCGGGTCAACAATTGGATGAGCAGTTCTTC. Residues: CASSSRLAGQQLDEQFF.

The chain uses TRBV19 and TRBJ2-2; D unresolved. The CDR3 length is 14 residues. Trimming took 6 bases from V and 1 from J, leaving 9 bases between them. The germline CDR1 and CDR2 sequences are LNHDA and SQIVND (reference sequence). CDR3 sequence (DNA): TGTGCCAGTAGCGGAGTCCTGAACACCGGGGAGCTGTTTTTT. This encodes CASSGVLNTGELFF.

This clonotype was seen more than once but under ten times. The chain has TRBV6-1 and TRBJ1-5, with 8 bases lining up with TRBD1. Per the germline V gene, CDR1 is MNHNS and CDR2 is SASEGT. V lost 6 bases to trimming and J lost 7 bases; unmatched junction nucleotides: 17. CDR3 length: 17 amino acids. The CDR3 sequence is CASRPSSAYRGTQPQHF. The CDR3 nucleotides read TGTGCCAGCAGGCCTAGCAGCGCTTACAGGGGGACGCAGCCCCAGCATTTT.

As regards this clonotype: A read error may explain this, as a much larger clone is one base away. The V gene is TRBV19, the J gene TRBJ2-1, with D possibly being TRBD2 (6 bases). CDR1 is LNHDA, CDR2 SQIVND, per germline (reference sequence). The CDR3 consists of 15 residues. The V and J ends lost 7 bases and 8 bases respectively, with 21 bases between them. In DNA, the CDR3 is TGTGCCAGTACCCCTGATTGGACTAACGGGTATGAGCAGTTCTTC. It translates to CASTPDWTNGYEQFF.

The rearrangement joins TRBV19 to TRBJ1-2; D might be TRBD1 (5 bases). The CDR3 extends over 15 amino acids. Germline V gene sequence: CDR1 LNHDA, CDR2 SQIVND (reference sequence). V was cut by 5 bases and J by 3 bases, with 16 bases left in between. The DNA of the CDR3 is TGTGCCAGTAGTGCTCAGGGTTGGGAATACTATGGCTACACCTTC. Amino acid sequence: CASSAQGWEYYGYTF.

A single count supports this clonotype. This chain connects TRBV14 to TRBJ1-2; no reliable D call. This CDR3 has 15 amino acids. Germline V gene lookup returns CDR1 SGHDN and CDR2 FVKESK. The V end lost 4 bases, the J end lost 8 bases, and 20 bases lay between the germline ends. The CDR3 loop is CASSRIDPLNGGYTF. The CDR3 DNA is TGTGCCAGCAGCCGTATAGACCCCCTGAACGGCGGCTACACCTTC. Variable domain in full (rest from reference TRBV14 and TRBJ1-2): EAGVTQFPSHSVIEKGQTVTLRCDPISGHDNLYWYRRVMGKEIKFLLHFVKESKQDESGMPNNRFLAERTGGTYSTLKVQPAELEDSGVYFCASSRIDPLNGGYTFGSGTRLTVV.

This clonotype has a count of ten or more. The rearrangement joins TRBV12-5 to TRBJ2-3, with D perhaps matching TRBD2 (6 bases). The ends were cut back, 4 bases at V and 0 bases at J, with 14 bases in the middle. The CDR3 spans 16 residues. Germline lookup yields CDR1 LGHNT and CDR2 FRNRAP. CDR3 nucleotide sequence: TGTGCTAGTGGTTCTTTAGCGGATCTTAGCACAGATACGCAGTATTTT. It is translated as CASGSLADLSTDTQYF.

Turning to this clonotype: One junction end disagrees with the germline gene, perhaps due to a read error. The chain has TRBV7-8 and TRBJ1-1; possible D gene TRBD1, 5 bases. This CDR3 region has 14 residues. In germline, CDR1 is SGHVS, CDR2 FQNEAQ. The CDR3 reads CASRPIDRNTEAFF. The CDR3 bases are TGCGCCAGCAGGCCCATCGACAGGAACACTGAAGCTTTCTTT. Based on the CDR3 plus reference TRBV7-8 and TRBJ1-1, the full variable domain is GAGVSQSPRYKVAKRGQDVALRCDPISGHVSLFWYQQALGQGPEFLTYFQNEAQLDKSGLPSDRFFAERPEGSVSTLKIQRTQQEDSAVYLCASRPIDRNTEAFFGQGTRLTVV.